These 32 T cell receptor beta chains share one sample of origin, sequenced in a study of T-cell reconstitution after alpha-beta-depleted transplantation in children. TCRbeta library construction was performed incorporating unique molecular identifiers. TCRdb re-called the PCR reads through MiXCR, storing one row per CDR3 protein. Of roughly 200,000 distinct CDR3 sequences in the sample, 8% to 10% were seen once. This specimen consisted of PBMCs from the stem cell graft donor, obtained from the stem cell graft. These TCRs come from a human donor who donated a stem cell graft to a child with acute lymphoblastic leukemia.

The chain couples TRBV23-1 to TRBJ1-5; TRBD1 might be the D (5 bases). TRBV23-1 has ORF status, its function being uncertain. Trimming stripped 2 bases from V and 1 base from J, with 9 bases between. The CDR3 has 15 residues. The CDR3 coding sequence is TGCGCCAGCAGTCAACCGACAGACAGCAATCAGCCCCAGCATTTT. Its translation is CASSQPTDSNQPQHF.

Many counts were recorded for this clonotype. V is TRBV5-1 and J is TRBJ1-2; the match to TRBD1 covers 7 bases. CDR3 length equals 13 residues. V was pared by 5 bases and J by 3 bases, with 4 bases of the junction left unmatched. Germline V gives CDR1 SGHRS, CDR2 YFSETQ. The CDR3 bases are TGCGCCAGCAGATTTACAGGGGACTATGGCTACACCTTC. Translating it yields CASRFTGDYGYTF.

This clonotype turned up a few times. This chain links TRBV6-1 with TRBJ2-7; tentative D call: TRBD2 (7 bases). Trimming pared 6 bases from V and 2 bases from J, leaving 17 bases between. The CDR3 has 15 amino acids. Germline CDR1 is MNHNS and CDR2 is SASEGT. The CDR3 nucleotides read TGTGCCAGCAGGCGGGCGGGGGCCGACGCCTACGAGCAGTACTTC. Protein sequence: CASRRAGADAYEQYF.

As concerns this clonotype: A much bigger clone sits one base away, suggesting this may be a read error. This chain joins TRBV4-2 and TRBJ2-3, with TRBD2 matching 11 bases. The CDR3 has 16 amino acids. The trim removed 0 bases at V and 6 bases at J, leaving 5 bases unmatched. The germline CDR1 and CDR2 sequences are LGHNA and YNFKEQ. The CDR3 DNA sequence: TGTGCCAGCAGCCAAGAACTAGCGGGGGAGCACGATACGCAGTATTTT. Protein sequence: CASSQELAGEHDTQYF.

This clonotype was found many times. Here the CDR3 reads CASSLDSGPYGYTF. Written as DNA, the CDR3 is TGTGCCAGCAGCTTAGATTCAGGGCCCTATGGCTACACCTTC. The chain couples TRBV7-2 to TRBJ1-2; possible D gene TRBD1, 5 bases. With 1 base removed from V and 4 bases from J, the gap between germline ends came to 10 bases. CDR3 length equals 14 residues. Germline lookup yields CDR1 SGHTA and CDR2 FQGNSA.

A few counts support this clonotype. The J gene is TRBJ2-3, the V gene TRBV20-1, with 8 bases fitting TRBD2. The CDR3 has 14 amino acids. Germline V gene data show CDR1 as DFQATT and CDR2 as SNEGSKA (reference sequence). The trim removed 5 bases at V and 1 base at J, leaving 5 bases unmatched. The chain's CDR3 is CSAPSGGRTDTQYF. In DNA, the CDR3 is TGCAGTGCTCCCAGCGGGGGCCGCACAGATACGCAGTATTTT.

In this sample, this clonotype turned up a few times. The chain has TRBV10-3 and TRBJ2-5, with TRBD2 as a possible D gene (6 bases). Germline CDR1 is ENHRY and CDR2 is SYGVKD. This CDR3 comprises 13 residues. V shed 5 bases and J shed 5 bases, with 12 bases lying between them. The CDR3 sequence: CAISRTSGETQYF. The DNA of the CDR3 is TGTGCCATCAGTCGGACGAGCGGGGAGACCCAGTACTTC.

The rearrangement joins TRBV29-1 to TRBJ2-1; no firm D call. This CDR3 comprises 14 residues. V lost 4 bases to trimming and J lost 9 bases, with 19 bases between them. Per the germline V gene, CDR1 is SQVTM and CDR2 is ANQGSEA. The CDR3 sequence: CSVARSGSLGEQFF. The CDR3 bases are TGCAGCGTTGCCCGATCCGGCTCCCTCGGTGAGCAGTTCTTC.

This clonotype was recorded once. This chain links TRBV5-4 with TRBJ2-6; D unclear. This CDR3 region has 13 residues. V gave up 4 bases and J gave up 7 bases, with 9 bases separating them. The germline V gene encodes CDR1 SGHNT and CDR2 YYREEE (reference sequence). The CDR3, as DNA: TGTGCCAGCAGCCATCCAAGTGCCAACGTCCTGACTTTC. It is translated as CASSHPSANVLTF.

This clonotype was counted only a few times. The rearrangement uses TRBV5-1 and TRBJ2-1, with D tentatively TRBD2 (5 bases). Per germline, CDR1 SGHRS and CDR2 YFSETQ. V was trimmed by 0 bases and J by 8 bases, leaving 15 bases between them. This CDR3 has 15 amino acids. CDR3 nucleotide sequence: TGCGCCAGCAGCTTGGAGAGAGGTGACGGGGATGAGCAGTTCTTC. Translation: CASSLERGDGDEQFF.

The V gene is TRBV4-2, the J gene TRBJ2-3, with D unclear. Trimming stripped 3 bases from V and 1 base from J, with 11 bases between. Germline CDR1 is LGHNA and CDR2 is YNFKEQ. This CDR3 contains 15 residues. The CDR3 DNA reads as TGTGCCAGCAGCCAGATGACATCCCGCACAGATACGCAGTATTTT. Amino acid sequence: CASSQMTSRTDTQYF.

The chain has TRBV7-8 and TRBJ2-7; TRBD2 might be the D (6 bases). Germline lookup yields CDR1 SGHVS and CDR2 FQNEAQ. The CDR3 sequence is 14 residues long. The V and J ends lost 5 bases and 4 bases respectively, with 15 bases between them. CDR3 loop: CASSNAGSRYEQYF. The DNA for the CDR3 is TGTGCCAGCAGCAACGCGGGGTCGAGGTACGAGCAGTACTTC.

This clonotype was counted between two and nine times. Compared with germline, one end of the junction differs, possibly owing to a read error. This chain links TRBV5-5 with TRBJ2-1; the D gene is possibly TRBD1 (6 bases). CDR3 length: 17 residues. From germline, CDR1 is SGHKS and CDR2 YYEKEE (reference sequence). CDR3 coding DNA: TGTGCCAGCACCTTGGACCTAGGAGCGGACAGCAACAATGAGCAGTTCTTC. Amino acid sequence: CASTLDLGADSNNEQFF.

This clonotype was counted only a few times. V is TRBV5-1 and J is TRBJ1-1; D may be TRBD1 (5 bases). This CDR3 has 15 amino acids. CDR1 SGHRS and CDR2 YFSETQ come from the germline V gene. The germline V and J ends were trimmed by 4 bases and 1 base, with 14 bases remaining between them. CDR3 residues: CASSQLTAGNTEAFF. The CDR3 DNA reads TGCGCCAGCAGCCAACTGACAGCTGGGAACACTGAAGCTTTCTTT.

V is TRBV19 and J is TRBJ1-5; TRBD1 matches at 11 bases. The germline CDR1 and CDR2 sequences are LNHDA and SQIVND (reference sequence). This CDR3 is 16 amino acids long. V was pared by 7 bases and J by 7 bases, with 12 bases of the junction left unmatched. The CDR3 region has the DNA TGTGCCAGTACCATGGGACAGGGGGTAGTGAACCAGCCCCAGCATTTT. This translates into CASTMGQGVVNQPQHF.

This clonotype has ten or more counts. The rearrangement uses TRBV3-1 and TRBJ2-1; D not certain. The CDR3 runs to 15 residues. Deletions cut 1 base from V and 0 bases from J, with 7 bases between. Germline V gene lookup returns CDR1 LGHDT and CDR2 YNNKEL (reference sequence). The CDR3 bases are TGTGCCAGCAGCCAAGGCCTGAGCTCCTACAATGAGCAGTTCTTC. It is translated as CASSQGLSSYNEQFF.

This clonotype was recorded at least ten times. The genes are TRBV3-1 and TRBJ2-1, with 10 bases identical to TRBD1. Per the germline V gene, CDR1 is LGHDT and CDR2 is YNNKEL (reference sequence). The CDR3 totals 17 residues. V dropped 4 bases and J dropped 8; count of bases not matched to a gene: 14. The CDR3 DNA reads TGTGCCAGCAGCCCCGGACAGGGGGTTATCACTTTTTATGAGCAGTTCTTC. As protein: CASSPGQGVITFYEQFF.

There are many counts of this clonotype. The rearrangement joins TRBV20-1 to TRBJ2-7, with D hard to call. Between the trimmed V and J ends, which lost 2 bases and 1 base, there was a span of 6 bases. CDR1 is DFQATT and CDR2 is SNEGSKA in the germline V gene (reference sequence). This CDR3 has 12 amino acids. For the CDR3, the DNA is TGCAGTGCTAGACAGCTATCCTACGAGCAGTACTTC. It codes for CSARQLSYEQYF.

This clonotype was picked up many times. V gene TRBV12-3 or TRBV12-4 combines with J gene TRBJ2-1, with unresolved D. Trimming removed 3 bases from V and 7 bases from J, with 13 bases in between. The CDR3 spans 14 residues. The CDR3 spells CASSFPSADNEQFF. As DNA, the CDR3 is TGTGCCAGCAGTTTCCCGAGTGCCGATAATGAGCAGTTCTTC.

The CDR3 loop reads CASALPRTLAKNIQYF. CDR3 sequence (DNA): TGTGCCAGCGCACTTCCAAGGACGCTAGCCAAAAACATTCAGTACTTC. The V gene is TRBV25-1, the J gene TRBJ2-4; D not certain. V lost 8 bases, J lost 0 bases, and 17 bases lay in between. CDR3 length: 16 residues. The germline gives CDR1 MGHDK, CDR2 SYGVNS.

This clonotype has a count of ten or more. The rearrangement joins TRBV11-2 to TRBJ1-3, with TRBD1 identical over 9 bases. From germline, CDR1 is SGHAT and CDR2 FQNNGV. The CDR3 runs to 16 residues. The V and J ends lost 3 bases and 4 bases, in that order; junction bases with no gene match: 7. The CDR3 here is CASSFTQGASGNTIYF. The CDR3 nucleotides read TGTGCCAGCAGCTTTACACAGGGGGCTTCCGGAAACACCATATATTTT.

Only one count was recorded for this clonotype. The chain has TRBV20-1 and TRBJ2-7; 8 bases line up with TRBD2. Losses at the gene ends were 6 bases for V and 2 bases for J; bases not matched to a gene: 21. From germline, CDR1 is DFQATT and CDR2 SNEGSKA (reference sequence). The CDR3 covers 18 residues. The CDR3 sequence is CSAMGRAGGPLTTYEQYF. The CDR3 DNA sequence: TGCAGTGCCATGGGGAGGGCGGGGGGCCCCTTGACAACCTACGAGCAGTACTTC.

This clonotype was seen only a few times. The chain links TRBV3-1 to TRBJ2-5, with D perhaps TRBD2 (6 bases). Between the trimmed V and J ends, which lost 3 bases and 4 bases, there was a span of 6 bases. The CDR3 has 12 amino acids. Looked up from germline, CDR1 is LGHDT and CDR2 is YNNKEL (reference sequence). CDR3 DNA: TGTGCCAGCAGCCACGGGGGAGAGACCCAGTACTTC. Its protein is CASSHGGETQYF.

V is TRBV20-1 and J is TRBJ2-5; TRBD1 matches at 12 bases. CDR1 DFQATT and CDR2 SNEGSKA come from the germline V gene (reference sequence). V trimming: 6 bases; J trimming: 7 bases; junction bases outside the gene matches: 15. The CDR3 runs 16 residues. In DNA form, the CDR3 reads TGCAGTGCACCAATAACCGGGACAGGGGGCTTTCGGACCCAGTACTTC. Its translation: CSAPITGTGGFRTQYF.

This clonotype was recorded at least ten times. CDR3 in DNA: TGCGCCAGCAGCCAGAGGGGGACGGGCACAGATACGCAGTATTTT. Protein sequence: CASSQRGTGTDTQYF. The chain combines TRBV5-1 with TRBJ2-3; D is possibly TRBD1 (6 bases). CDR1 and CDR2 from the germline V gene are SGHRS and YFSETQ. The V end lost 4 bases, the J end lost 1 base, and 13 bases lay between the germline ends. CDR3 length: 15 amino acids.

This clonotype has a count of ten or more. The chain links TRBV6-5 to TRBJ2-7, with 12 bases matching TRBD1. Trimming removed 2 bases from V and 2 bases from J; junction bases left unmatched: 4. CDR1 and CDR2 (germline): MNHEY, SVGAGI. The CDR3 contains 16 residues. CDR3 protein: CASSYDGTGGAYEQYF. In nucleotides, the CDR3 is TGTGCCAGCAGTTACGATGGGACAGGGGGCGCCTACGAGCAGTACTTC.

The CDR3 coding sequence is TGTGCCAGCAGCTTGGCCGTCACAGGGTTGAACACTGAAGCTTTCTTT. Translating it yields CASSLAVTGLNTEAFF. The rearrangement joins TRBV5-5 to TRBJ1-1; D possibly corresponds to TRBD1 (6 bases). Germline CDR1 and CDR2: SGHKS and YYEKEE (reference sequence). Deletions cut 0 bases from V and 0 bases from J, with 12 bases between. There are 16 residues in the CDR3.

This clonotype has more than one count but fewer than ten. This chain connects TRBV7-6 to TRBJ2-7, with D possibly called TRBD1 or TRBD2 (6 bases each). Germline V gene lookup returns CDR1 SGHVS and CDR2 FNYEAQ. V was pared by 5 bases and J by 5 bases, with 19 bases between. There are 15 residues in the CDR3. The CDR3 sequence: CASSAPGGGPNEQYF. CDR3 in DNA: TGTGCCAGCAGCGCCCCAGGTGGGGGGCCCAACGAGCAGTACTTC.

This chain links TRBV10-3 with TRBJ2-3; no clear D. The CDR3 runs to 14 residues. In germline, CDR1 is ENHRY, CDR2 SYGVKD. Trimming cost V 7 bases and J 2 bases, with 13 bases left between them. The CDR3 loop reads CAIKSPITTDTQYF. The CDR3 nucleotides are TGTGCCATCAAGAGCCCGATTACCACAGATACGCAGTATTTT.

This clonotype was picked up many times. The rearrangement joins TRBV12-3 or TRBV12-4 to TRBJ2-2; TRBD1 aligns across 7 bases. The CDR3 length is 15 residues. Trimming took 10 bases from V and 2 from J; bases not matched to a gene: 10. The CDR3, as DNA: TGTGCCACCAGGGAGACAGGGATTAACACCGGGGAGCTGTTTTTT. The encoded protein is CATRETGINTGELFF.

This clonotype showed up many times. The rearrangement joins TRBV9 to TRBJ1-1; D is unresolved. Germline CDR1 SGDLS, CDR2 YYNGEE. V dropped 5 bases and J dropped 0 bases, with 14 bases sitting between them. This CDR3 is 15 amino acids long. The CDR3 bases are TGTGCCAGCAGTAATGATTTAATTATGAACACTGAAGCTTTCTTT. Encoded protein: CASSNDLIMNTEAFF.

This clonotype was picked up a small number of times. The gene calls are TRBV27 and TRBJ2-1; 7 bases map to TRBD2. The length of the CDR3 is 17 residues. Per the germline V gene, CDR1 is MNHEY and CDR2 is SMNVEV (reference sequence). V gave up 5 bases and J gave up 5 bases; unmatched junction bases: 15. The CDR3 here is CASSALGRAGDNNEQFF. In nucleotides, the CDR3 is TGTGCCAGCAGTGCCCTGGGGCGCGCGGGGGATAACAATGAGCAGTTCTTC.